Each of the 23 T cell receptor beta chains below was sequenced from the same sample in a study of T cells in Graves' hyperthyroidism and ophthalmopathy. There were TCR beta CDR3 regions amplified from RNA transcripts. Carried out on the TCR CDR3, a first-round RT-PCR used the HTBI primer set. TCRdb reprocessed the multiplex PCR reads via MiXCR and lists one record per CDR3 protein. The data show fewer than 500,000 distinct CDR3 sequences, about 14% seen once. Sequencing input: blood. Receptors were obtained from a woman aged 25-40 years with Graves' ophthalmopathy.

This rearrangement joins TRBV2 to TRBJ1-5; TRBD1 is a possible D gene (5 bases). The CDR3 has 12 residues. Germline assignment: CDR1 SNHLY and CDR2 FYNNEI. Trimming stripped 7 bases from V and 1 base from J, with 5 bases between. This CDR3 is CASKGSNQPQHF. DNA of the CDR3: TGTGCCAGCAAGGGGAGCAATCAGCCCCAGCATTTT. The full variable domain, its missing parts supplied by reference TRBV2 and TRBJ1-5, is EPEVTQTPSHQVTQMGQEVILRCVPISNHLYFYWYRQILGQKVEFLVSFYNNEISEKSEIFDDQFSVERPDGSNFTLKIRSTKLEDSAMYFCASKGSNQPQHFGDGTRLSIL.

This clonotype was detected only a few times. The V and J genes are TRBV10-1 and TRBJ1-4; weak D call: TRBD1 (6 bases). The V gene's germline CDR1 is WNHNN and CDR2 SYGVQD (reference sequence). Trimming removed 6 bases at V and 8 bases at J, with 16 bases between. CDR3 length equals 14 residues. Here the CDR3 DNA reads TGCGCCAGCAGAGAGACAGGCGGGTGGGAAAAACTGTTTTTT. It yields the protein CASRETGGWEKLFF.

This clonotype has at least ten counts. The chain joins TRBV2 to TRBJ1-5; D gene unclear. CDR3 length: 12 residues. Trimming pared 4 bases from V and 6 bases from J, leaving 7 bases between. CDR1 SNHLY and CDR2 FYNNEI come from the germline V gene. CDR3 amino acids: CASSGVGQPQHF. DNA for the CDR3: TGTGCCAGCAGTGGGGTCGGTCAGCCCCAGCATTTT.

This clonotype was recorded at least ten times. The chain carries TRBV6-6 and TRBJ2-3; 10 bases match TRBD2. Germline lookup yields CDR1 MNHNY and CDR2 SVGAGI (reference sequence). Trimming at V came to 0 bases and at J to 4 bases, leaving 7 bases not matched to a gene. This CDR3 is built from 17 residues. The CDR3 here is CASSYSITSGVADTQYF. In nucleotides, the CDR3 is TGTGCCAGCAGTTACTCGATTACTAGCGGGGTGGCAGATACGCAGTATTTT.

To note about this clonotype: An end of the junction does not agree with germline; a read error may underlie this. This rearrangement joins TRBV6-1 to TRBJ1-2; D remains unclear. The CDR3 is made up of 15 amino acids. Germline CDR1 reads MNHNS; CDR2 reads SASEGT. CDR3 nucleotide sequence: TGCGCCAGCAGGAGGACTTTCCCCCATAACTATGGCTACACCTTC. It encodes CASRRTFPHNYGYTF.

The chain is built from TRBV10-3 and TRBJ2-2; D not resolved. V was trimmed by 6 bases and J by 3 bases, leaving 2 bases between them. The CDR3 totals 11 residues. Germline V gene sequence: CDR1 ENHRY, CDR2 SYGVKD. CDR3 sequence (DNA): TGTGCCATCAGCGACACCGGGGAGCTGTTTTTT. Translated: CAISDTGELFF.

There are many counts of this clonotype. V is TRBV6-6 and J is TRBJ1-6, with D perhaps TRBD1 (5 bases). Germline V gene data show CDR1 as MNHNY and CDR2 as SVGAGI (reference sequence). The germline V and J ends were trimmed by 5 bases and 7 bases, with 21 bases remaining between them. The CDR3 is 17 amino acids. CDR3 region: CASSTRPGPLGNSPLHF. The CDR3 DNA reads as TGTGCCAGCAGTACTCGGCCGGGACCCCTCGGCAATTCACCCCTCCACTTT.

About this clonotype: A junction boundary mismatches the germline segment, possibly from a read error. The chain carries TRBV3-1 and TRBJ1-2, with D unclear. Germline V gives CDR1 LGHDT, CDR2 YNNKEL (reference sequence). CDR3 size: 14 residues. In nucleotides, the CDR3 is TGTGCCAGCAGCCAAATTCGGGGTTTCTATGGCCACACCTTC. Translated: CASSQIRGFYGHTF.

This clonotype was observed at least ten times. This chain uses TRBV12-3 or TRBV12-4 with TRBJ2-7, with 8 bases aligning to TRBD1. The V and J ends lost 6 bases and 6 bases, in that order; junction bases with no gene match: 10. The length of the CDR3 is 14 residues. The CDR3 protein is CASSSDREQLEQYF. The CDR3 DNA reads as TGTGCCAGCAGCTCGGACAGGGAACAACTCGAGCAGTACTTC.

There are many counts of this clonotype. J is TRBJ1-3 and V is TRBV6-1; no clear D. The germline V gene encodes CDR1 MNHNS and CDR2 SASEGT. This CDR3 contains 16 residues. V was trimmed by 5 bases and J by 0 bases, leaving 14 bases between them. This CDR3 reads CASSTWFGGSGNTIYF. The CDR3 coding sequence is TGTGCCAGCAGTACATGGTTCGGCGGCTCTGGAAACACCATATATTTT.

This rearrangement joins TRBV18 to TRBJ1-1; the D gene is possibly TRBD1 (5 bases). From germline, CDR1 is KGHSH and CDR2 LQKENI. The CDR3 is 15 residues long. Trimming took off 2 bases at V and 3 bases at J, with 13 bases between the two ends. The CDR3 coding sequence is TGTGCCAGCTCACCAAGTCCCCGGGGGGACACTGAAGCTTTCTTT. Its translation: CASSPSPRGDTEAFF.

Comments on this clonotype: This may stem from a read error, because a much larger clone lies one nucleotide away. The CDR3 reads CASSQESPEVGTQFF. CDR3 sequence (DNA): TGTGCCAGCAGCCAAGAATCTCCTGAGGTTGGGACCCAGTTCTTC. This sequence joins TRBV11-2 and TRBJ2-5, with D perhaps matching TRBD1 or TRBD2 (5 bases each). Near its end, the DNA agrees better with TRBJ2-1, so the J call may be wrong. In germline, CDR1 is SGHAT, CDR2 FQNNGV. The length of the CDR3 is 15 residues.

In the case of this clonotype: A read error is possible here, since a much larger clone lies one base away. The J gene is TRBJ2-3, the V gene TRBV9, with D perhaps matching TRBD1 (5 bases). TRBJ1-5 matches the DNA end more closely, so the J call is doubtful. CDR1 SGDLS and CDR2 YYNGEE come from the germline V gene. The CDR3 contains 16 residues. The DNA of the CDR3 is TGTGCCAGCAGCGTAGAGGGCGGGACTAGCACAGATACGCAGCATTTT. Translated: CASSVEGGTSTDTQHF.

This clonotype was counted at least ten times. V and J are TRBV7-9 and TRBJ1-1, with 8 bases lining up with TRBD1. Per the germline V gene, CDR1 is SEHNR and CDR2 is FQNEAQ (reference sequence). V shed 5 bases, J shed 1 base, and the junction held 6 bases outside the gene matches. This CDR3 has 15 amino acids. The CDR3 is CASSRPGTGNTEAFF. CDR3 in DNA: TGTGCCAGCAGCCGTCCCGGGACAGGGAACACTGAAGCTTTCTTT.

A remark on this clonotype: The junction and the germline gene differ at one end; a read error may be behind it. This chain connects TRBV27 to TRBJ1-6, with a possible D match to TRBD1 (6 bases). The CDR3 is 15 residues long. CDR1 and CDR2 (germline): MNHEY, SMNVEV (reference sequence). The CDR3 loop is CASTPTGPYNPPLHF. The CDR3 nucleotides read TGTGCCAGCACCCCGACAGGTCCCTATAATCCACCCCTCCACTTT.

In this sample, this clonotype turned up many times. V gene TRBV4-2 combines with J gene TRBJ2-7; D gene unclear. This CDR3 is 13 amino acids long. Germline loops: CDR1 LGHNA, CDR2 YNFKEQ. V dropped 0 bases and J dropped 7 bases, with 10 bases sitting between them. The CDR3: CASSQEDSIEQYF. CDR3 DNA sequence: TGTGCCAGCAGCCAAGAAGACTCCATTGAGCAGTACTTC.

This clonotype was seen repeatedly, ten times or more. The V and J genes are TRBV11-2 and TRBJ1-5, with D possibly matching TRBD1 (5 bases). Trimming shortened V by 3 bases and J by 6 bases, and 21 bases separated the two germline ends. This CDR3 is built from 17 residues. Germline CDR1 reads SGHAT; CDR2 reads FQNNGV. CDR3 residues: CASSLRAKTDSVQPQHF. The CDR3 DNA reads TGTGCCAGCAGCTTGAGAGCGAAGACAGATTCGGTTCAGCCCCAGCATTTT. Complete variable domain (other parts from reference TRBV11-2 and TRBJ1-5): EAGVAQSPRYKIIEKRQSVAFWCNPISGHATLYWYQQILGQGPKLLIQFQNNGVVDDSQLPKDRFSAERLKGVDSTLKIQPAKLEDSAVYLCASSLRAKTDSVQPQHFGDGTRLSIL.

This clonotype turned up a few times. The genes are TRBV19 and TRBJ1-5; the match to TRBD1 covers 7 bases. J gave up 6 bases and V 4 bases, and 9 bases lay outside the gene matches. Germline lookup yields CDR1 LNHDA and CDR2 SQIVND (reference sequence). The CDR3 runs to 15 residues. CDR3 region: CASSRGGNWGQPQHF. CDR3 DNA: TGTGCCAGTAGTAGAGGGGGCAATTGGGGTCAGCCCCAGCATTTT.

The chain carries TRBV10-3 and TRBJ2-3; D possibly matches TRBD1 or TRBD2 (6 bases each). Germline lookup yields CDR1 ENHRY and CDR2 SYGVKD. Between the trimmed V and J ends, which lost 4 bases and 5 bases, there was a span of 16 bases. The CDR3 contains 15 residues. CDR3 coding DNA: TGTGCCATCAGTGGGAAACAGGGAGGCGGAGATACGCAGTATTTT. As protein: CAISGKQGGGDTQYF.

There are many counts of this clonotype. Here the CDR3 reads CASSSGTGEANYGYTF. In DNA form, the CDR3 reads TGTGCCAGCAGCTCAGGGACAGGGGAAGCTAACTATGGCTACACCTTC. The chain carries TRBV5-6 and TRBJ1-2; TRBD1 aligns across 10 bases. The length of the CDR3 is 16 residues. Germline loops: CDR1 SGHDT, CDR2 YYEEEE. V lost 3 bases to trimming and J lost 0 bases; unmatched junction nucleotides: 5.

This clonotype has a count of ten or more. The V and J genes are TRBV20-1 and TRBJ2-1; maybe TRBD1 (5 bases). CDR1 and CDR2 (germline): DFQATT, SNEGSKA (reference sequence). V was pared by 0 bases and J by 1 base, with 13 bases between. The CDR3 runs 16 residues. The CDR3 protein is CSARDAGRGSYNEQFF. The CDR3 DNA reads as TGCAGTGCTAGAGATGCAGGGCGTGGGTCCTACAATGAGCAGTTCTTC.

This clonotype was detected ten times or more. The rearrangement joins TRBV12-3 or TRBV12-4 to TRBJ2-1; 12 bases are a match to TRBD2. The J segment lost 5 bases and the V segment lost 3 bases, leaving 11 bases of the junction unmatched. This CDR3 is 18 amino acids long. This CDR3 reads CASSFSSGGADPHNEQFF. CDR3 nucleotide sequence: TGTGCCAGCAGTTTTTCTAGCGGGGGGGCAGATCCACACAATGAGCAGTTCTTC.

This clonotype was seen many times. The chain recombines TRBV29-1 with TRBJ1-4; D is uncertain. Germline values: CDR1 SQVTM, CDR2 ANQGSEA. This CDR3 comprises 13 residues. V was shortened by 5 bases and J by 6 bases, with 13 bases between the two germline ends. The DNA of the CDR3 is TGCAGCGTTAGGGCCCCCGGGGATGAAAAACTGTTTTTT. This gives the protein CSVRAPGDEKLFF.